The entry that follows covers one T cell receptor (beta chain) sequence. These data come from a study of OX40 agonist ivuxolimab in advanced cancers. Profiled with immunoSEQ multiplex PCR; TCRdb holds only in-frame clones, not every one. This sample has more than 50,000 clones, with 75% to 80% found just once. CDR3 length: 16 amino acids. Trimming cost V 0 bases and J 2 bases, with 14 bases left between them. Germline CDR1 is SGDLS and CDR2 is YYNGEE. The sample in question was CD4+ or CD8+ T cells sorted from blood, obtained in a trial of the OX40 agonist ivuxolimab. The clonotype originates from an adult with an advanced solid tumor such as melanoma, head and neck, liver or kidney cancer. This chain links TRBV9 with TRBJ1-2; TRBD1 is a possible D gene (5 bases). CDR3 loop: CASSVVQGSLNYGYTF. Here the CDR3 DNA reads TGTGCCAGCAGCGTAGTGCAGGGCTCCCTGAACTATGGCTACACCTTC.